The text below deals with one TCR beta chain. The entry originates in a study of T-cell reconstitution after alpha-beta-depleted transplantation in children. Preparation of the TCRbeta library involved a method that used unique molecular identifiers. Each CDR3 protein is one row after TCRdb ran MiXCR on the PCR reads. The sample consists of fewer than 120,000 distinct CDR3 sequences, 10% to 13% of them appearing once. The V gene's germline CDR1 is KGHSH and CDR2 LQKENI. This CDR3 has 17 amino acids. Losses at the gene ends were 0 bases for V and 1 base for J; bases not matched to a gene: 8. This clonotype was sampled from a human donor who donated a stem cell graft to a child with acute lymphoblastic leukemia. Sample: PBMCs from the stem cell graft donor, taken from the stem cell graft. The rearrangement uses TRBV18 and TRBJ2-5; 7 bases align to TRBD2. Written as DNA, the CDR3 is TGTGCCAGCTCACCACCGTTGGGCGGGGGAGGCCAAGAGACCCAGTACTTC. Encoded protein: CASSPPLGGGGQETQYF. The full variable domain, completed using reference TRBV18 and TRBJ2-5, is NAGVMQNPRHLVRRRGQEARLRCSPMKGHSHVYWYRQLPEEGLKFMVYLQKENIIDESGMPKERFSAEFPKEGPSILRIQQVVRGDSAAYFCASSPPLGGGGQETQYFGPGTRLLVL.